The next 28 T cell receptor beta chains were all read from a single sample in a study of glioma-infiltrating T cells after dendritic cell vaccination (dated by TCRdb to the mid-2010s). The library came from the immunoSEQ multiplex PCR assay. This is the immuneACCESS table as TCRdb keeps it, with only in-frame sequences that have V and J called. A part of the clones is gone; compared with another copy, unresolved V genes explain less than half, and the rest is unexplained. Across this sample there are around 100,000 clones, with 81% seen only once. The ten largest account for 10% to 15% of the sample. Sequencing was performed on blood, taken before dendritic cell vaccination. Receptors originate from a human donor with glioblastoma.

This chain connects TRBV6-1 to TRBJ1-1; D gene ambiguous. CDR1 MNHNS and CDR2 SASEGT come from the germline V gene. V lost 5 bases to trimming and J lost 5 bases, with 18 bases between them. This CDR3 is built from 15 residues. CDR3 region: CASSSPGDPGTEAFF. The CDR3 DNA reads TGTGCCAGCAGTTCCCCAGGAGACCCGGGGACTGAAGCTTTCTTT.

The chain is built from TRBV7-9 and TRBJ2-7, with 11 bases identical to TRBD2. V lost 1 base and J lost 3; bases outside the gene matches: 2. The CDR3 covers 15 residues. The germline CDR1 and CDR2 sequences are SEHNR and FQNEAQ (reference sequence). The CDR3 nucleotides are TGTGCCAGCAGCTTAGTGACTAGCGGGGACTACGAGCAGTACTTC. Protein: CASSLVTSGDYEQYF.

The sample holds a few counts of this clone. The V gene is TRBV19, the J gene TRBJ2-1, with a weak D call TRBD1 (6 bases). V lost 7 bases and J lost 7, with 11 bases in between. Germline V gives CDR1 LNHDA, CDR2 SQIVND (reference sequence). The CDR3 is 12 amino acids. CDR3: CASTQGPNEQFF. The CDR3 DNA follows: TGTGCCAGTACGCAGGGGCCGAATGAGCAGTTCTTC.

This sequence joins TRBV30 and TRBJ1-1; 9 bases are shared with TRBD1. This CDR3 contains 14 residues. Germline V CDR1 and CDR2: GTSNPN, SVGIG (reference sequence). The ends lost 5 bases at V and 5 bases at J; junction bases unmatched: 9. CDR3 DNA sequence: TGTGCCTGGGTGCTACAGGGGGCTCGGACTGAAGCTTTCTTT. Protein product: CAWVLQGARTEAFF.

V usage is TRBV7-9 and J usage is TRBJ2-6, with D possibly TRBD1 on 5 matching bases. The V end was cut by 5 bases, the J end by 0 bases, with 17 bases between. Germline lookup yields CDR1 SEHNR and CDR2 FQNEAQ (reference sequence). The CDR3 is 18 residues long. The CDR3 is CASSPPIPDSSGANVLTF. The CDR3 DNA follows: TGTGCCAGCAGCCCCCCCATCCCCGACAGCTCTGGGGCCAACGTCCTGACTTTC.

The rearrangement joins TRBV10-3 to TRBJ2-7, with D possibly being TRBD1 (5 bases). The CDR3 consists of 15 residues. Germline loops: CDR1 ENHRY, CDR2 SYGVKD. Trimming cost V 2 bases and J 2 bases, with 13 bases left between them. CDR3 protein: CAISEKTQVPYEQYF. The CDR3 DNA is TGTGCCATCAGTGAGAAAACACAGGTTCCCTACGAGCAGTACTTC.

As DNA, the CDR3 is TGTGCCAGCGGGCCGGCAGGCGGGAGCAATCAGCCCCAGCATTTT. Its translation: CASGPAGGSNQPQHF. This sequence joins TRBV6-6 and TRBJ1-5; no firm D call. The CDR3 length is 15 residues. Germline CDR1 MNHNY, CDR2 SVGAGI (reference sequence). V lost 8 bases, J lost 1 base, and 15 bases lay in between.

A few counts support this clone. The V gene is TRBV19, the J gene TRBJ1-1; a possible D gene is TRBD1 (5 bases). From germline, CDR1 is LNHDA and CDR2 SQIVND (reference sequence). V was clipped by 6 bases and J by 2 bases, with 10 bases between them. CDR3 length: 13 residues. CDR3 amino acids: CASSPGGNTEAFF. The CDR3 DNA sequence: TGTGCCAGTAGCCCCGGGGGTAACACTGAAGCTTTCTTT. Full variable domain (outside the CDR3, taken from reference TRBV19 and TRBJ1-1): DGGITQSPKYLFRKEGQNVTLSCEQNLNHDAMYWYRQDPGQGLRLIYYSQIVNDFQKGDIAEGYSVSREKKESFPLTVTSAQKNPTAFYLCASSPGGNTEAFFGQGTRLTVV.

This rearrangement joins TRBV4-2 to TRBJ2-3, with D possibly matching TRBD1 (6 bases). The CDR3 is made up of 16 amino acids. Germline CDR1 and CDR2: LGHNA and YNFKEQ. Trimming shortened V by 4 bases and J by 3 bases, and 17 bases separated the two germline ends. CDR3 sequence reads: CASSLQGGGRTDTQYF. The CDR3 nucleotides are TGTGCCAGCAGCCTACAAGGGGGTGGTCGGACAGATACGCAGTATTTT.

In this sample, this clone turned up many times. The V gene is TRBV4-1, the J gene TRBJ2-4, with a tentative D call TRBD1 (5 bases). V shed 1 base and J shed 0 bases, with 16 bases lying between them. Germline V gene data show CDR1 as MGHRA and CDR2 as YSYEKL. The CDR3 has 18 amino acids. The CDR3, as DNA: TGCGCCAGCAGCCAAGTGGTCCAGAAGGGGATAGCCAAAAACATTCAGTACTTC. Its translation is CASSQVVQKGIAKNIQYF.

This chain links TRBV11-3 with TRBJ2-5; 11 bases agree with TRBD1. The CDR3 is 13 residues long. Germline trimming cut 5 bases from V and 5 bases from J; bases unmatched to any gene: 1. Germline-derived CDR1 and CDR2 are SGHNT and YENEEA. The CDR3 spells CASSRDRGETQYF. The CDR3 bases are TGTGCCAGCAGCCGGGACAGGGGGGAGACCCAGTACTTC.

This clone was counted only a few times. The chain joins TRBV5-1 to TRBJ2-7; 9 bases agree with TRBD1. Germline V gene lookup returns CDR1 SGHRS and CDR2 YFSETQ. The trim removed 1 base at V and 5 bases at J, leaving 4 bases unmatched. The CDR3 consists of 14 residues. The CDR3 coding sequence is TGCGCCAGCAGCTTGTCGACAGGGGGACACGAGCAGTACTTC. This sequence encodes CASSLSTGGHEQYF.

This clone showed up just once. This rearrangement joins TRBV10-1 to TRBJ2-5, with D maybe TRBD2 (5 bases). V lost 0 bases and J lost 1, with 12 bases in between. Looked up from germline, CDR1 is WNHNN and CDR2 is SYGVQD (reference sequence). The CDR3 loop spans 16 amino acids. The CDR3 region has the DNA TGCGCCAGCAGTGAGTCGGTGGGTGCGGGCCAAGAGACCCAGTACTTC. This gives the protein CASSESVGAGQETQYF.

The V call is TRBV30, the J call TRBJ2-5; D is unresolved. This CDR3 contains 14 residues. With 3 bases removed from V and 5 bases from J, the gap between germline ends came to 16 bases. The V gene's germline CDR1 is GTSNPN and CDR2 SVGIG (reference sequence). CDR3 loop: CAWSGNGRMETQYF. In DNA, the CDR3 is TGTGCCTGGAGCGGTAACGGCAGGATGGAGACCCAGTACTTC.

The chain is built from TRBV19 and TRBJ2-3; D unclear. CDR3 length: 11 residues. Germline loops: CDR1 LNHDA, CDR2 SQIVND (reference sequence). V lost 3 bases and J lost 6, with 4 bases in between. The CDR3 DNA is TGTGCCAGTAGTATTACTGATACGCAGTATTTT. Translating gives CASSITDTQYF. Looking up the rest from reference TRBV19 and TRBJ2-3 gives the full variable domain: DGGITQSPKYLFRKEGQNVTLSCEQNLNHDAMYWYRQDPGQGLRLIYYSQIVNDFQKGDIAEGYSVSREKKESFPLTVTSAQKNPTAFYLCASSITDTQYFGPGTRLTVL.

The rearrangement uses TRBV19 and TRBJ1-5; TRBD1 aligns across 10 bases. V trimming: 5 bases; J trimming: 5 bases; junction bases outside the gene matches: 3. The V gene's germline CDR1 is LNHDA and CDR2 SQIVND (reference sequence). This CDR3 has 14 amino acids. The CDR3 loop reads CASSVGTGDQPQHF. In nucleotides, the CDR3 is TGTGCCAGTAGTGTCGGGACAGGGGATCAGCCCCAGCATTTT.

The chain couples TRBV5-1 to TRBJ2-5; 7 bases are shared with TRBD1. The J call may be wrong; the DNA end is better matched by TRBJ2-7. This CDR3 region has 16 residues. Germline CDR1 reads SGHRS; CDR2 reads YFSETQ. The CDR3 nucleotides are TGCGCCAGCAGCTTGCGGGACAGTACTTACTCCTACGAGCAGTACTTC. Encoded protein: CASSLRDSTYSYEQYF.

This chain connects TRBV27 to TRBJ1-2; 9 nucleotides agree with TRBD1. The CDR3 is 15 residues long. CDR1 and CDR2 (germline): MNHEY, SMNVEV (reference sequence). The J segment lost 6 bases and the V segment lost 5 bases, leaving 10 bases of the junction unmatched. The CDR3 sequence: CASSPRTGVDNGYTF. The CDR3 nucleotides read TGTGCCAGCAGTCCCCGGACAGGGGTTGATAATGGCTACACCTTC.

V usage is TRBV7-9 and J usage is TRBJ2-7, with 9 bases matching TRBD1. The germline V gene encodes CDR1 SEHNR and CDR2 FQNEAQ (reference sequence). The CDR3 covers 16 residues. V was pared by 5 bases and J by 5 bases, with 13 bases of the junction left unmatched. CDR3 bases: TGTGCCAGCAGCGCGGGTCCGGGACAGGGTTTCAACGAGCAGTACTTC. It yields the protein CASSAGPGQGFNEQYF.

This clone was seen only a few times. The chain uses TRBV2 and TRBJ1-4; the D is unclear. The CDR3 covers 15 residues. The V gene lost 6 bases and the J gene lost 7 bases, with 18 bases spanning the gap. Germline assignment: CDR1 SNHLY and CDR2 FYNNEI. The CDR3 nucleotides read TGTGCCAGCAGCCCTCTTCGGGGAATTACTGAAAAACTGTTTTTT. It specifies CASSPLRGITEKLFF. Based on the CDR3 plus reference TRBV2 and TRBJ1-4, the full variable domain is EPEVTQTPSHQVTQMGQEVILRCVPISNHLYFYWYRQILGQKVEFLVSFYNNEISEKSEIFDDQFSVERPDGSNFTLKIRSTKLEDSAMYFCASSPLRGITEKLFFGSGTQLSVL.

This clone turned up a few times. The chain links TRBV12-5 to TRBJ1-4; D is possibly TRBD1 (5 bases). The CDR3 is made up of 16 amino acids. Trimming pared 3 bases from V and 6 bases from J, leaving 17 bases between. Germline V gene data show CDR1 as LGHNT and CDR2 as FRNRAP. In DNA, the CDR3 is TGTGCTAGTGGTTTAGGGCAGGGAGGGAAAGATGAAAAACTGTTTTTT. Translation gives CASGLGQGGKDEKLFF.

The chain joins TRBV5-4 to TRBJ1-1; D perhaps matches TRBD1 (6 bases). The V and J ends lost 2 bases and 6 bases respectively, with 14 bases between them. In germline, CDR1 is SGHNT, CDR2 YYREEE (reference sequence). The CDR3 has 14 residues. The CDR3 bases are TGTGCCAGCAGCTTAGATGGGGCAGGGGCTGAAGCTTTCTTT. Amino acid sequence: CASSLDGAGAEAFF.

CDR3 coding DNA: TGTGCCATCAGTGATACAAAACCGAGGAGTATAAACGAGCAGTACTTC. Encoded protein: CAISDTKPRSINEQYF. The V and J genes are TRBV10-3 and TRBJ2-7; the D is unclear. V shed 3 bases and J shed 5 bases, with 20 bases lying between them. Germline-derived CDR1 and CDR2 are ENHRY and SYGVKD. The CDR3 is 16 residues long.

The chain carries TRBV28 and TRBJ1-4; D is unresolved. Germline lookup yields CDR1 MDHEN and CDR2 SYDVKM. V was clipped by 6 bases and J by 7 bases, with 6 bases between them. The CDR3 length is 11 residues. Written as DNA, the CDR3 is TGTGCCAGCAGGTCCTTTGAAAAACTGTTTTTT. Its translation is CASRSFEKLFF.

This chain connects TRBV7-9 to TRBJ1-4, with 9 bases lining up with TRBD1. The J segment lost 8 bases and the V segment lost 5 bases, leaving 9 bases of the junction unmatched. This CDR3 has 15 amino acids. Germline V gene lookup returns CDR1 SEHNR and CDR2 FQNEAQ (reference sequence). The CDR3 bases are TGTGCCAGCAGCACCCGGGACAGGGATCGGGAAAAACTGTTTTTT. Protein sequence: CASSTRDRDREKLFF. The variable domain in full, with the rest retrieved from reference TRBV7-9 and TRBJ1-4, is DTGVSQNPRHKITKRGQNVTFRCDPISEHNRLYWYRQTLGQGPEFLTYFQNEAQLEKSRLLSDRFSAERPKGSFSTLEIQRTEQGDSAMYLCASSTRDRDREKLFFGSGTQLSVL.

The J gene is TRBJ2-5, the V gene TRBV18; D might be TRBD1 (5 bases). The length of the CDR3 is 15 residues. Germline loops: CDR1 KGHSH, CDR2 LQKENI. Trimming cost V 1 base and J 2 bases, with 11 bases left between them. CDR3: CASSPLAGSQETQYF. As DNA, the CDR3 is TGTGCCAGCTCACCACTAGCAGGGTCTCAAGAGACCCAGTACTTC.

The DNA for the CDR3 is TGTGCCAGCAGCTTCCTCGGGACTAGCCTGCCTTTTGAGACCCAGTACTTC. The encoded protein is CASSFLGTSLPFETQYF. The chain has TRBV5-4 and TRBJ2-5, with 9 bases fitting TRBD2. CDR1 and CDR2 from the germline V gene are SGHNT and YYREEE (reference sequence). The CDR3 consists of 17 residues. Germline trimming cut 2 bases from V and 5 bases from J; bases unmatched to any gene: 13.

The chain has TRBV4-1 and TRBJ2-5, with a possible D match to TRBD1 (6 bases). V was pared by 4 bases and J by 9 bases, with 12 bases between. In germline, CDR1 is MGHRA, CDR2 YSYEKL. CDR3 length: 12 residues. This CDR3 reads CASSPPKGAQYF. CDR3 bases: TGCGCCAGCAGCCCTCCGAAGGGGGCCCAGTACTTC.